This entry lists 32 T cell receptor beta chains sequenced from one sample in a study of identical twins. MiXCR was run by TCRdb on the 5' RACE reads, yielding one entry per CDR3 protein. The table lists some 240,000 distinct CDR3 sequences, about 11% of them singletons. Sequencing used memory T cells sorted from blood. These receptors came from a man aged 45-65 years in good health.

This clonotype was counted only a few times. V is TRBV10-2 and J is TRBJ1-1; a weak D match, TRBD1 (5 bases). Deletions cut 2 bases from V and 10 bases from J, with 14 bases between. From germline, CDR1 is WSHSY and CDR2 SAAADI. CDR3 length equals 13 residues. The CDR3 spells CASSEDAQGRAFF. CDR3 DNA: TGCGCCAGCAGTGAGGACGCTCAGGGCCGAGCTTTCTTT.

J is TRBJ2-7 and V is TRBV23-1; D possibly matches TRBD1 or TRBD2 (5 bases each). TRBV23-1 is noted as an ORF with a role that remains uncertain. Trimming cost V 4 bases and J 3 bases, with 16 bases left between them. The CDR3 totals 15 residues. The CDR3 protein is CASSLDPGRGYEQYF. CDR3 nucleotides: TGCGCCAGCAGTCTGGATCCGGGACGGGGCTACGAGCAGTACTTC.

There are a few counts of this clonotype. Here the CDR3 reads CASSGTLGGDTQYF. In DNA form, the CDR3 reads TGTGCCAGCAGCGGTACTCTGGGGGGTGATACGCAGTATTTT. This chain links TRBV6-1 with TRBJ2-3; D perhaps matches TRBD2 (6 bases). Germline CDR1 and CDR2: MNHNS and SASEGT. The ends were cut back, 6 bases at V and 6 bases at J, with 16 bases in the middle. The CDR3 is made up of 14 amino acids.

The chain combines TRBV11-2 with TRBJ2-1; D uncertain. CDR1 SGHAT and CDR2 FQNNGV come from the germline V gene. V gave up 0 bases and J gave up 7 bases, with 13 bases separating them. The CDR3 consists of 15 residues. For the CDR3, the DNA is TGTGCCAGCAGCTTAGATAGTCCTTTCGCTAATGAGCAGTTCTTC. Its protein is CASSLDSPFANEQFF.

The sample holds many counts of this clonotype. The CDR3 here is CASSLGGRGETQYF. The CDR3 region has the DNA TGTGCCAGCAGTTTAGGGGGGAGGGGAGAGACCCAGTACTTC. The J gene is TRBJ2-5, the V gene TRBV12-3 or TRBV12-4; 7 bases agree with TRBD2. This CDR3 has 14 residues. After removal of 1 base from V and 4 bases from J, the junction contained 3 bases not matched to a gene.

The rearrangement joins TRBV27 to TRBJ2-7; either TRBD1 or TRBD2 may supply D (5 bases each). Between the trimmed V and J ends, which lost 7 bases and 3 bases, there was a span of 22 bases. This CDR3 comprises 16 residues. Germline V gene sequence: CDR1 MNHEY, CDR2 SMNVEV (reference sequence). CDR3 sequence (DNA): TGTGCCAGCAACCGATTTGGGGGAGACCCCCTCTACGAGCAGTACTTC. It specifies CASNRFGGDPLYEQYF.

Ten or more counts support this clonotype. The J gene is TRBJ2-4, the V gene TRBV4-2, with 8 bases identical to TRBD1. The germline V gene encodes CDR1 LGHNA and CDR2 YNFKEQ. The CDR3 consists of 17 residues. Unmatched junction bases numbered 4, after V lost 0 bases and J lost 0 bases. The CDR3 loop reads CASSQDRQGLAKNIQYF. In DNA, the CDR3 is TGTGCCAGCAGCCAAGATCGACAGGGGTTAGCCAAAAACATTCAGTACTTC.

This clonotype has at least ten counts. The chain combines TRBV4-1 with TRBJ2-7, with 7 bases lining up with TRBD1. V gave up 1 base and J gave up 3 bases; unmatched junction bases: 3. CDR1 and CDR2 (germline): MGHRA, YSYEKL. The CDR3 length is 14 residues. CDR3 sequence: CASSQVTGVYEQYF. The CDR3 nucleotides are TGCGCCAGCAGCCAAGTAACAGGGGTCTACGAGCAGTACTTC.

This clonotype was detected ten times or more. The chain is built from TRBV20-1 and TRBJ2-5, with 9 nucleotides matching TRBD1. CDR3 length equals 14 residues. V dropped 7 bases and J dropped 5; count of bases not matched to a gene: 11. The germline CDR1 and CDR2 sequences are DFQATT and SNEGSKA (reference sequence). The CDR3 DNA follows: TGCAGTGTCCTGGCTCGGACAGGGGCCGAGACCCAGTACTTC. It translates to CSVLARTGAETQYF.

This clonotype was observed a handful of times. The chain carries TRBV6-1 and TRBJ1-2; the match to TRBD1 covers 9 bases. This CDR3 has 16 amino acids. Germline V CDR1 and CDR2: MNHNS, SASEGT. After removal of 5 bases from V and 7 bases from J, the junction contained 14 bases not matched to a gene. The CDR3 protein is CASSKRRTGTGSGYTF. CDR3 DNA sequence: TGTGCCAGCAGTAAGCGACGGACCGGGACAGGGTCTGGCTACACCTTC.

This clonotype has ten or more counts. The rearrangement links TRBV12-3 or TRBV12-4 to TRBJ1-2, with no clear D. The CDR3 consists of 13 residues. V was pared by 6 bases and J by 8 bases, with 16 bases between. DNA for the CDR3: TGTGCCAGCAGCACTGGACCCGTCCGGGGCTACACCTTC. Amino acid sequence: CASSTGPVRGYTF.

This clonotype was counted many times. The chain combines TRBV3-1 with TRBJ2-3; 7 bases fit TRBD1. The J segment lost 8 bases and the V segment lost 1 base, leaving 3 bases of the junction unmatched. CDR1 and CDR2 (germline): LGHDT, YNNKEL (reference sequence). This CDR3 comprises 13 residues. CDR3 DNA: TGTGCCAGCAGCCAAGGCGGACAGGCTACGCAGTATTTT. Translation gives CASSQGGQATQYF.

This clonotype was found a few times. This chain joins TRBV4-1 and TRBJ1-2; 9 bases line up with TRBD1. The CDR3 runs to 15 residues. The germline CDR1 and CDR2 sequences are MGHRA and YSYEKL. V was clipped by 2 bases and J by 4 bases; unmatched bases: 5. Written as DNA, the CDR3 is TGCGCCAGCAGCCAAACAGGGGGCGCTGGCTATGGCTACACCTTC. This sequence encodes CASSQTGGAGYGYTF.

The chain has TRBV5-1 and TRBJ2-1; D remains ambiguous. This CDR3 contains 16 residues. V lost 4 bases to trimming and J lost 3 bases, with 17 bases between them. Germline CDR1 SGHRS, CDR2 YFSETQ. CDR3 protein: CASSLQLLGNYNEQFF. The CDR3 DNA reads as TGCGCCAGCAGCCTACAGCTCCTGGGGAACTACAATGAGCAGTTCTTC.

This clonotype was counted many times. The chain uses TRBV5-1 and TRBJ2-5; D gene unclear. This CDR3 is built from 15 residues. Germline V lookup: CDR1 SGHRS, CDR2 YFSETQ. V was clipped by 3 bases and J by 5 bases, with 17 bases between them. The CDR3: CASSSTDPVRETQYF. CDR3 DNA sequence: TGCGCCAGCAGCTCAACGGACCCGGTGAGGGAGACCCAGTACTTC.

This clonotype was counted at least ten times. The chain is built from TRBV24-1 and TRBJ2-7, with 9 nucleotides matching TRBD1. The junction had 3 bases not matched to a gene; V was cut back by 4 bases and J by 3 bases. This CDR3 is built from 14 residues. Germline V gene sequence: CDR1 KGHDR, CDR2 SFDVKD. The CDR3 sequence is CATSDPGQGYEQYF. The CDR3 nucleotides read TGTGCCACCAGTGACCCGGGACAGGGCTACGAGCAGTACTTC.

V usage is TRBV6-2 or TRBV6-3 and J usage is TRBJ1-2; no clear D. The CDR3 is 17 residues long. Germline CDR1 and CDR2: MNHEY and SVGEGT. V was cut by 5 bases and J by 0 bases, with 19 bases left in between. CDR3 sequence (DNA): TGTGCCAGCAGTCCGGTTCAGATAAGAAGAACTAACTATGGCTACACCTTC. This encodes CASSPVQIRRTNYGYTF.

This clonotype was found many times. The chain links TRBV29-1 to TRBJ2-5; D call uncertain. V was pared by 2 bases and J by 5 bases, with 3 bases between. CDR1 and CDR2 (germline): SQVTM, ANQGSEA. The CDR3 is made up of 10 amino acids. CDR3 protein: CSVERETQYF. CDR3 nucleotides: TGCAGCGTTGAAAGGGAGACCCAGTACTTC. Full variable domain (rest looked up from reference TRBV29-1 and TRBJ2-5): SAVISQKPSRDICQRGTSLTIQCQVDSQVTMMFWYRQQPGQSLTLIATANQGSEATYESGFVIDKFPISRPNLTFSTLTVSNMSPEDSSIYLCSVERETQYFGPGTRLLVL.

In this sample, this clonotype turned up a few times. V gene TRBV20-1 combines with J gene TRBJ2-7, with D tentatively TRBD1 (5 bases). CDR3 length: 14 residues. Germline CDR1 and CDR2: DFQATT and SNEGSKA (reference sequence). Trimming removed 8 bases from V and 0 bases from J, with 17 bases in between. CDR3 sequence (DNA): TGCAGTTCGAACCGACAGTCCCGCTCCTACGAGCAGTACTTC. This encodes CSSNRQSRSYEQYF.

This clonotype was detected only a few times. The gene calls are TRBV14 and TRBJ1-3; D call uncertain. The germline gives CDR1 SGHDN, CDR2 FVKESK. The length of the CDR3 is 15 residues. V was trimmed by 0 bases and J by 1 base, leaving 7 bases between them. The CDR3 loop is CASSQERFSGNTIYF. CDR3 DNA sequence: TGTGCCAGCAGCCAAGAGCGGTTTTCTGGAAACACCATATATTTT.

This clonotype was detected many times. The chain carries TRBV28 and TRBJ2-7; no definite D call. V was shortened by 4 bases and J by 2 bases, with 6 bases between the two germline ends. This CDR3 region has 12 residues. The germline gives CDR1 MDHEN, CDR2 SYDVKM. In nucleotides, the CDR3 is TGTGCCAGCAGTTCCTTCACCTACGAGCAGTACTTC. Translation: CASSSFTYEQYF.

This clonotype was counted ten times or more. The chain carries TRBV20-1 and TRBJ2-7; D call uncertain. The CDR3 length is 12 residues. Germline V gene lookup returns CDR1 DFQATT and CDR2 SNEGSKA (reference sequence). Trimming stripped 3 bases from V and 4 bases from J, with 10 bases between. The CDR3, as DNA: TGCAGTGCTAGTATCCTAGAATACGAGCAGTACTTC. Protein: CSASILEYEQYF.

This clonotype was found a few times. The chain links TRBV24-1 to TRBJ1-5, with D possibly TRBD1 on 5 matching bases. CDR3 size: 14 residues. V gave up 5 bases and J gave up 7 bases, with 14 bases separating them. Germline loops: CDR1 KGHDR, CDR2 SFDVKD. The CDR3 loop is CATSGKGILQPQHF. In DNA, the CDR3 is TGTGCCACCAGTGGGAAGGGGATATTACAGCCCCAGCATTTT.

V is TRBV5-4 and J is TRBJ2-1, with D unresolved. The CDR3 is 17 amino acids. Germline-derived CDR1 and CDR2 are SGHNT and YYREEE (reference sequence). The V end lost 0 bases, the J end lost 2 bases, and 15 bases lay between the germline ends. This chain's CDR3 is CASSLELFSRTYNEQFF. DNA for the CDR3: TGTGCCAGCAGCTTGGAGCTCTTCAGCCGAACCTACAATGAGCAGTTCTTC.

The chain combines TRBV20-1 with TRBJ2-7; 8 bases are shared with TRBD1. V was pared by 5 bases and J by 2 bases, with 5 bases of the junction left unmatched. The CDR3 loop spans 13 amino acids. The germline V gene encodes CDR1 DFQATT and CDR2 SNEGSKA (reference sequence). As DNA, the CDR3 is TGCAGTGCTTTAACAGGGGGGCCCTACGAGCAGTACTTC. It specifies CSALTGGPYEQYF.

This clonotype showed up many times. This chain links TRBV4-3 with TRBJ2-1, with 8 bases identical to TRBD1. CDR1 is LGHNA and CDR2 is YSLEER in the germline V gene. This CDR3 contains 14 residues. The trim removed 1 base at V and 8 bases at J, leaving 4 bases unmatched. The CDR3 nucleotides read TGCGCCAGCAGCCAAGGGACAGGGCGGGATGAGCAGTTCTTC. This codes for CASSQGTGRDEQFF.

This clonotype was seen repeatedly, ten times or more. The rearrangement links TRBV10-3 to TRBJ2-3, with 9 bases aligning to TRBD1. The V and J ends lost 6 bases and 5 bases, in that order; junction bases with no gene match: 3. CDR1 is ENHRY, CDR2 SYGVKD, per germline. The CDR3 contains 13 residues. The CDR3 DNA reads TGTGCCATCAGACCGGGACAGGGAGATACGCAGTATTTT. It translates to CAIRPGQGDTQYF.

This clonotype appeared many times. The rearrangement links TRBV27 to TRBJ2-1; 8 positions agree with TRBD2. The CDR3 has 12 amino acids. V was pared by 8 bases and J by 7 bases, with 4 bases of the junction left unmatched. CDR1 and CDR2 from the germline V gene are MNHEY and SMNVEV (reference sequence). CDR3 amino acids: CASGTSRNEQFF. CDR3 nucleotides: TGTGCCAGCGGGACTAGTCGGAATGAGCAGTTCTTC.

In the case of this clonotype: A read error may explain this, as a much larger clone is one base away. The chain combines TRBV10-3 with TRBJ2-2; unclear D gene. Germline CDR1 ENHRY, CDR2 SYGVKD. V lost 3 bases, J lost 13 bases, and 12 bases lay in between. CDR3 length: 12 amino acids. Here the CDR3 reads CAISDYGEVLFF. CDR3 bases: TGTGCCATCAGTGACTACGGAGAGGTGCTGTTTTTT.

The sample holds many counts of this clonotype. CDR3 loop: CATSRGTSGEGETQYF. The CDR3 bases are TGTGCCACCAGCAGAGGGACTAGCGGGGAGGGAGAGACCCAGTACTTC. The chain couples TRBV15 to TRBJ2-5; 12 nucleotides match TRBD2. Germline CDR1 LNHNV, CDR2 YYDKDF (reference sequence). Unmatched junction bases numbered 4, after V lost 1 base and J lost 4 bases. This CDR3 has 16 residues.

This clonotype was detected many times. The CDR3 protein is CASSLVASGSYYEQYF. Here the CDR3 DNA reads TGTGCCAGCAGCTTAGTCGCTAGCGGGAGCTATTACGAGCAGTACTTC. This sequence joins TRBV11-1 and TRBJ2-7, with TRBD2 matching over 10 bases. V lost 1 base and J lost 4; bases outside the gene matches: 7. The CDR3 sequence is 16 residues long. From germline, CDR1 is SGHAT and CDR2 FQDESV (reference sequence).

This clonotype was observed a handful of times. The chain carries TRBV4-2 and TRBJ2-3; TRBD2 aligns across 9 bases. V was clipped by 1 base and J by 0 bases; unmatched bases: 11. CDR3 size: 19 residues. Germline CDR1 LGHNA, CDR2 YNFKEQ. The CDR3 region is CASSQGGASGMISTDTQYF. Here the CDR3 DNA reads TGTGCCAGCAGCCAAGGTGGGGCTAGCGGGATGATTAGCACAGATACGCAGTATTTT.